These 8 T cell receptor beta chains originate from one sample sequenced in a study of healthy donors' naive CD4 and CD8 T cells. TCR libraries were built from approximately 0.55 ug of total RNA by linear amplification. TCRdb recomputed calls from the reads with MiXCR, one row per CDR3 protein. Here the sample spans some 190,000 distinct CDR3 sequences, about 70% being singletons. What was sequenced was naive CD4+ and CD8+ T cells sorted from blood, pooled from several donors. These receptors were obtained from a pool of human donors in good health; the sample pools cells from several healthy donors.

This clonotype appeared a single time. The genes are TRBV6-5 and TRBJ2-1, with 7 bases identical to TRBD2. This CDR3 is 17 amino acids long. CDR1 MNHEY and CDR2 SVGAGI come from the germline V gene. Trimming at V came to 1 base and at J to 7 bases, leaving 13 bases not matched to a gene. The CDR3, as DNA: TGTGCCAGCAGTTACTTGGCTAGTGGGAGGGCCAGAAATGAGCAGTTCTTC. Protein: CASSYLASGRARNEQFF.

This chain connects TRBV6-5 to TRBJ2-1; 8 nucleotides agree with TRBD1. Germline assignment: CDR1 MNHEY and CDR2 SVGAGI. This CDR3 is 15 amino acids long. J gave up 15 bases and V 0 bases, and 13 bases lay outside the gene matches. This CDR3 is CASSYSGQGSHARFF. Written as DNA, the CDR3 is TGTGCCAGCAGTTACTCAGGACAGGGATCCCACGCTCGGTTCTTC.

The chain joins TRBV29-1 to TRBJ2-1; maybe TRBD2 (6 bases). The CDR3 is 15 amino acids. Germline V gene sequence: CDR1 SQVTM, CDR2 ANQGSEA. The germline V and J ends were trimmed by 6 bases and 9 bases, with 24 bases remaining between them. The CDR3 DNA reads TGCAGCGTCGAACTGGGCGGGAAAACCCTTAGTGAGCAGTTCTTC. Translated: CSVELGGKTLSEQFF.

The sample holds a few counts of this clonotype. This rearrangement joins TRBV27 to TRBJ1-2, with D perhaps TRBD1 (6 bases). CDR3 length: 13 amino acids. Germline V gives CDR1 MNHEY, CDR2 SMNVEV (reference sequence). The V end lost 6 bases, the J end lost 2 bases, and 10 bases lay between the germline ends. Here the CDR3 DNA reads TGTGCCAGCAGCCCTGGACAGAACTATGGCTACACCTTC. It specifies CASSPGQNYGYTF.

This clonotype has a handful of counts. Sequence at one end of the junction differs from germline and may be a read error. The chain employs TRBV5-1 and TRBJ2-1; 7 bases fit TRBD2. Germline CDR1 reads SGHRS; CDR2 reads YFSETQ. This CDR3 is 15 amino acids long. CDR3 sequence: CASATGASGLNEQFF. DNA for the CDR3: TGTGCCAGCGCCACTGGGGCTAGCGGATTAAATGAGCAGTTCTTC. Drawing the rest from reference TRBV5-1 and TRBJ2-1, the complete variable domain is KAGVTQTPRYLIKTRGQQVTLSCSPISGHRSVSWYQQTPGQGLQFLFEYFSETQRNKGNFPGRFSGRQFSNSRSEMNVSTLELGDSALYLCASATGASGLNEQFFGPGTRLTVL.

This chain connects TRBV29-1 to TRBJ2-7; 9 bases are a match to TRBD2. V was pared by 4 bases and J by 5 bases, with 3 bases of the junction left unmatched. This CDR3 comprises 12 residues. CDR1 is SQVTM, CDR2 ANQGSEA, per germline. CDR3 sequence reads: CSVGLAVHEQYF. CDR3 sequence (DNA): TGCAGCGTTGGACTAGCGGTCCACGAGCAGTACTTC.

This clonotype was seen more than once but under ten times. The V gene is TRBV19, the J gene TRBJ2-1; D tentatively fits TRBD1 or TRBD2 (6 bases each). This CDR3 has 13 amino acids. CDR1 and CDR2 (germline): LNHDA, SQIVND (reference sequence). V gave up 2 bases and J gave up 8 bases, with 10 bases separating them. Here the CDR3 DNA reads TGTGCCAGTAGTATACCCGGGGGCGATGAGCAGTTCTTC. It codes for CASSIPGGDEQFF.

V and J are TRBV7-2 and TRBJ2-3; D remains unclear. The CDR3 totals 14 residues. Germline V gene data show CDR1 as SGHTA and CDR2 as FQGNSA. The ends were cut back, 5 bases at V and 7 bases at J, with 16 bases in the middle. This chain's CDR3 is CASSTWAEFHTQYF. CDR3 DNA sequence: TGTGCCAGCAGCACCTGGGCAGAATTCCATACGCAGTATTTT.